The 21 T cell receptor beta chains below all came from one sample that was sequenced in a study of graft-versus-host responses after intestinal transplantation. Sequenced by immunoSEQ multiplex PCR; TCRdb stores in-frame clones only, minus some. The sample yields some 76,000 clones, around 86% seen once. Antigens of these TCRs are unknown. Sequenced here: unstimulated CD8+ T cells sorted from spleen or lymph node cells, sampled before transplant. Receptor source: a human donor who was the organ donor for an intestinal transplant.

The chain is built from TRBV4-2 and TRBJ2-3; D unclear. Germline V gene data show CDR1 as LGHNA and CDR2 as YNFKEQ. The CDR3 length is 12 residues. V shed 3 bases and J shed 2 bases, with 3 bases lying between them. The CDR3 bases are TGTGCCAGCAGCCAGTACACAGATACGCAGTATTTT. It translates to CASSQYTDTQYF.

The chain combines TRBV4-1 with TRBJ1-6, with a possible D match to TRBD1 (6 bases). Trimming took 4 bases from V and 11 from J, leaving 12 bases between them. Germline V gene data show CDR1 as MGHRA and CDR2 as YSYEKL. The CDR3 loop spans 13 amino acids. In DNA form, the CDR3 reads TGCGCCAGCAGCCCCGGGACAACTGCACCCCTCCACTTT. The encoded protein is CASSPGTTAPLHF.

The J gene is TRBJ2-1, the V gene TRBV30, with 8 nucleotides matching TRBD1. V lost 1 base to trimming and J lost 9 bases; unmatched junction nucleotides: 5. CDR1 is GTSNPN and CDR2 is SVGIG in the germline V gene (reference sequence). The CDR3 is made up of 13 amino acids. The CDR3 coding sequence is TGTGCCTGGAGTGATGGACAGGGAATTGAGCAGTTCTTC. It specifies CAWSDGQGIEQFF.

This clone is labeled medium-sized. V and J are TRBV7-2 and TRBJ1-6; weak D call: TRBD1 (6 bases). The ends were cut back, 1 base at V and 7 bases at J, with 11 bases in the middle. Germline values: CDR1 SGHTA, CDR2 FQGNSA. The length of the CDR3 is 15 residues. This CDR3 is CASSLEQGYNSPLHF. The CDR3 DNA is TGTGCCAGCAGCTTAGAACAGGGCTACAATTCACCCCTCCACTTT.

V usage is TRBV5-4 and J usage is TRBJ1-2, with 12 bases identical to TRBD1. V lost 3 bases, J lost 5 bases, and 8 bases stayed unmatched. Looked up from germline, CDR1 is SGHNT and CDR2 is YYREEE (reference sequence). The CDR3 sequence is 16 residues long. The CDR3: CASSSPGQGARYGYTF. DNA for the CDR3: TGTGCCAGCAGCTCACCGGGACAGGGGGCGCGTTATGGCTACACCTTC.

This clone was found a few times. The chain couples TRBV6-5 to TRBJ2-6; D may be TRBD2 (5 bases). There are 16 residues in the CDR3. Germline V gene data show CDR1 as MNHEY and CDR2 as SVGAGI. V dropped 4 bases and J dropped 4 bases, with 14 bases sitting between them. The CDR3 nucleotides are TGTGCCAGCAGTTCTGTGGACGAGGGAGGGGCCAACGTCCTGACTTTC. Translated, it gives CASSSVDEGGANVLTF.

This chain connects TRBV7-9 to TRBJ2-3; D is unclear. Looked up from germline, CDR1 is SEHNR and CDR2 is FQNEAQ (reference sequence). The ends were cut back, 5 bases at V and 3 bases at J, with 0 bases in the middle. This CDR3 spans 10 amino acids. The CDR3 is CASSTDTQYF. In DNA, the CDR3 is TGTGCCAGCAGCACAGATACGCAGTATTTT.

A note on this clone: The junction departs from germline at one end; a sequencing error may be responsible. Other DNA sequences in this sample translate to the same CDR3. The chain recombines TRBV5-1 with TRBJ2-3, with D maybe TRBD2 (6 bases). CDR3 length: 13 residues. Germline values: CDR1 SGHRS, CDR2 YFSETQ. The CDR3 loop is CASRRRRGDTQYF. The CDR3, as DNA: TGCGCCAGCAGAAGAAGGAGGGGAGATACACAGTATTTT. The variable domain in full, completed from reference TRBV5-1 and TRBJ2-3, reads KAGVTQTPRYLIKTRGQQVTLSCSPISGHRSVSWYQQTPGQGLQFLFEYFSETQRNKGNFPGRFSGRQFSNSRSEMNVSTLELGDSALYLCASRRRRGDTQYFGPGTRLTVL.

V gene TRBV9 combines with J gene TRBJ2-1, with D possibly matching TRBD2 (7 bases). The germline gives CDR1 SGDLS, CDR2 YYNGEE. The CDR3 totals 15 residues. V lost 0 bases, J lost 5 bases, and 12 bases lay in between. CDR3 in amino acids: CASSVEGGLDNEQFF. The CDR3, as DNA: TGTGCCAGCAGCGTAGAGGGGGGGCTCGACAATGAGCAGTTCTTC.

The CDR3 here is CASSIVLSGGSEQFF. In nucleotides, the CDR3 is TGTGCCAGTAGTATAGTCTTGTCAGGGGGTAGTGAGCAGTTCTTC. The chain recombines TRBV19 with TRBJ2-1, with 7 bases that match TRBD1. J was trimmed by 9 bases and V by 1 base; bases with no gene match: 9. Germline CDR1 reads LNHDA; CDR2 reads SQIVND (reference sequence). The CDR3 has 15 residues.

The gene calls are TRBV2 and TRBJ2-1; TRBD2 aligns across 7 bases. This CDR3 is built from 18 residues. CDR1 is SNHLY and CDR2 is FYNNEI in the germline V gene. J gave up 8 bases and V 5 bases, and 21 bases lay outside the gene matches. The DNA of the CDR3 is TGTGCCAGCAGTTCCGCCCAAGTTCGGGGGGACGGACGATATGAGCAGTTCTTC. Translated: CASSSAQVRGDGRYEQFF.

The chain has TRBV27 and TRBJ2-1; the match to TRBD2 covers 11 bases. J gave up 9 bases and V 2 bases, and 9 bases lay outside the gene matches. CDR1 and CDR2 (germline): MNHEY, SMNVEV (reference sequence). This CDR3 has 16 residues. The CDR3 spells CASSLISSGGDVEQFF. Here the CDR3 DNA reads TGTGCCAGCAGTTTAATAAGTAGCGGGGGGGATGTTGAGCAGTTCTTC.

The table lists this clone with a few counts. The genes are TRBV4-1 and TRBJ2-7; D is perhaps TRBD1 (5 bases). This CDR3 contains 13 residues. Germline assignment: CDR1 MGHRA and CDR2 YSYEKL. The germline V and J ends were trimmed by 1 base and 1 base, with 5 bases remaining between them. CDR3 bases: TGCGCCAGCAGCCAAGGGACATCCTACGAGCAGTACTTC. Translated: CASSQGTSYEQYF.

The V and J genes are TRBV9 and TRBJ1-4, with unresolved D. CDR3 length: 12 residues. Germline lookup yields CDR1 SGDLS and CDR2 YYNGEE. The V gene lost 0 bases and the J gene lost 8 bases, with 5 bases spanning the gap. The CDR3 protein is CASSVDVEKLFF. Written as DNA, the CDR3 is TGTGCCAGCAGCGTAGACGTGGAAAAACTGTTTTTT.

The chain carries TRBV2 and TRBJ2-2, with TRBD2 identical over 8 bases. The CDR3 has 15 amino acids. The germline gives CDR1 SNHLY, CDR2 FYNNEI. The junction had 12 bases not matched to a gene; V was cut back by 8 bases and J by 7 bases. The CDR3 here is CASHQGTSFIGELFF. CDR3 nucleotide sequence: TGTGCCAGCCACCAAGGGACTAGTTTCATCGGGGAGCTGTTTTTT. Full variable domain (outside the CDR3, taken from reference TRBV2 and TRBJ2-2): EPEVTQTPSHQVTQMGQEVILRCVPISNHLYFYWYRQILGQKVEFLVSFYNNEISEKSEIFDDQFSVERPDGSNFTLKIRSTKLEDSAMYFCASHQGTSFIGELFFGEGSRLTVL.

The V gene is TRBV5-1, the J gene TRBJ1-1, with D possibly TRBD1 on 5 matching bases. This CDR3 is built from 12 residues. Germline CDR1 SGHRS, CDR2 YFSETQ. Trimming cost V 0 bases and J 7 bases, with 7 bases left between them. The CDR3 coding sequence is TGCGCCAGCAGCTTGGACAGGATTGAAGCTTTCTTT. The encoded protein is CASSLDRIEAFF.

This clone was found a few times. This rearrangement joins TRBV5-4 to TRBJ1-6; no firm D call. Germline values: CDR1 SGHNT, CDR2 YYREEE (reference sequence). The CDR3 loop spans 15 amino acids. The germline V and J ends were trimmed by 0 bases and 7 bases, with 11 bases remaining between them. CDR3 amino acids: CASSLGVRRNSPLHF. CDR3 bases: TGTGCCAGCAGCTTGGGGGTGCGCAGGAATTCACCCCTCCACTTT.

The gene calls are TRBV28 and TRBJ2-7, with 7 bases aligning to TRBD2. The germline CDR1 and CDR2 sequences are MDHEN and SYDVKM. Losses at the gene ends were 7 bases for V and 6 bases for J; bases not matched to a gene: 3. The CDR3 is 11 amino acids. This chain's CDR3 is CASNWEGEQYF. The CDR3 nucleotides read TGTGCCAGCAACTGGGAGGGCGAGCAGTACTTC.

The genes are TRBV15 and TRBJ2-3, with D possibly TRBD2 on 7 matching bases. The CDR3 runs 16 residues. Germline V gene data show CDR1 as LNHNV and CDR2 as YYDKDF (reference sequence). Trimming shortened V by 5 bases and J by 2 bases, and 17 bases separated the two germline ends. CDR3 loop: CATSDGAGANTDTQYF. The DNA for the CDR3 is TGTGCCACCAGCGATGGGGCGGGGGCTAACACAGATACGCAGTATTTT. Looking up the rest from reference TRBV15 and TRBJ2-3 gives the full variable domain: DAMVIQNPRYQVTQFGKPVTLSCSQTLNHNVMYWYQQKSSQAPKLLFHYYDKDFNNEADTPDNFQSRRPNTSFCFLDIRSPGLGDTAMYLCATSDGAGANTDTQYFGPGTRLTVL.

This clone was observed once. The chain recombines TRBV4-1 with TRBJ2-1, with a possible D match to TRBD1 (6 bases). The V gene's germline CDR1 is MGHRA and CDR2 YSYEKL. The CDR3 runs to 16 residues. Trimming removed 1 base from V and 5 bases from J, with 15 bases in between. The DNA of the CDR3 is TGCGCCAGCAGCCAAGTCGGGACCCCAGGGGACAATGAGCAGTTCTTC. It yields the protein CASSQVGTPGDNEQFF.

The chain is built from TRBV28 and TRBJ2-3; the match to TRBD2 covers 8 bases. The germline CDR1 and CDR2 sequences are MDHEN and SYDVKM. The V gene end was trimmed by 8 bases and the J gene end by 0 bases; junction bases not matched to a gene: 4. This CDR3 contains 14 residues. The CDR3 loop is CASGLAPSTDTQYF. The CDR3 nucleotides are TGTGCCAGCGGACTAGCTCCTAGCACAGATACGCAGTATTTT.